The rows below give T cell receptor beta chains drawn from one sample of a study of CD8 T cells in ankylosing spondylitis. TCRdb called the 5' RACE reads again in MiXCR, with one record for every CDR3 protein. Of under 950,000 distinct CDR3 sequences listed, over 15% are singletons. The sequenced sample consisted of blood, either unsorted or a sorted T cell fraction (not recorded which). The origin of the receptors is a male donor with ankylosing spondylitis. The CDR3 runs from the conserved cysteine through the conserved F or W. Fields, in order: V gene, J gene, clone size, D gene, CDR3 DNA, CDR3 protein. A D gene is named only where the DNA matches it firmly. Only some rows state a clone size, as once, few, many or a class for expanded clones.

v_call: TRBV6-2/TRBV6-3
j_call: TRBJ1-1
clone_size: few
d_call: NA
cdr3_nt: TGTGCCAGCCTTTTGAGAGAGAACACTGAAGCTTTCTTT
cdr3_aa: CASLLRENTEAFF

v_call: TRBV12-3/TRBV12-4
j_call: TRBJ1-1
clone_size: NA
d_call: TRBD1
cdr3_nt: TGTGCCAGCAGGACGGGAGAGGGGGCGTACTTTGAAGCTTTCTTT
cdr3_aa: CASRTGEGAYFEAFF

v_call: TRBV11-2
j_call: TRBJ2-1
clone_size: NA
d_call: NA
cdr3_nt: TGTGCCAGCCGCAACTTGGGCTCTACCTACAATGAGCAGTTCTTC
cdr3_aa: CASRNLGSTYNEQFF

v_call: TRBV12-3/TRBV12-4
j_call: TRBJ2-7
clone_size: once
d_call: NA
cdr3_nt: TGTGCCAGCAGTTCCTCCGGCTACCAAAGCTCCTACGAGCAGTACTTC
cdr3_aa: CASSSSGYQSSYEQYF

v_call: TRBV5-6
j_call: TRBJ2-5
clone_size: NA
d_call: TRBD2
cdr3_nt: TGTGCCAGCAGCCGGACTAGCACCCAAGAGACCCAGTACTTC
cdr3_aa: CASSRTSTQETQYF

v_call: TRBV7-2
j_call: TRBJ2-1
clone_size: NA
d_call: TRBD2
cdr3_nt: TGTGCCAGCAGCTTCGCCCCTAGCGGCGCCTACAATGAGCAGTTCTTC
cdr3_aa: CASSFAPSGAYNEQFF

v_call: TRBV2
j_call: TRBJ2-1
clone_size: NA
d_call: NA
cdr3_nt: TGTGCCAGCAGGGGGATCTCCTACAATGAGCAGTTCTTC
cdr3_aa: CASRGISYNEQFF

v_call: TRBV20-1
j_call: TRBJ2-7
clone_size: NA
d_call: TRBD1
cdr3_nt: TGCAGTGCTGTTCGACAGGGGGGTTCCTACGAGCAGTACTTC
cdr3_aa: CSAVRQGGSYEQYF

v_call: TRBV12-3/TRBV12-4
j_call: TRBJ1-1
clone_size: few
d_call: TRBD1
cdr3_nt: TGTGCCAGCAGGCAGACAGGGCTTAACACTGAAGCTTTCTTT
cdr3_aa: CASRQTGLNTEAFF

v_call: TRBV7-9
j_call: TRBJ1-3
clone_size: NA
d_call: TRBD1
cdr3_nt: TGTGCCAGCAGCTTAGCCCCGGGACAGGGTTCTGGAAACACCATATATTTT
cdr3_aa: CASSLAPGQGSGNTIYF

v_call: TRBV18
j_call: TRBJ2-3
clone_size: NA
d_call: NA
cdr3_nt: TGTGCCAGCAGCCCCCCGGGCCGCACAGATACGCAGTATTTT
cdr3_aa: CASSPPGRTDTQYF

v_call: TRBV29-1
j_call: TRBJ2-3
clone_size: few
d_call: NA
cdr3_nt: TGCAGCGTTCGTCAGCGCGAGAACACAGATACGCAGTATTTT
cdr3_aa: CSVRQRENTDTQYF

v_call: TRBV3-1
j_call: TRBJ1-1
clone_size: NA
d_call: NA
cdr3_nt: TGTGCCAGCAGCCTATGGGGGGTTGCTGAAGCTTTCTTT
cdr3_aa: CASSLWGVAEAFF

v_call: TRBV12-3/TRBV12-4
j_call: TRBJ2-6
clone_size: once
d_call: TRBD1
cdr3_nt: TGTGCCAGCAGTACAGGACAGGGATCCGGGGCCAACGTCCTGACTTTC
cdr3_aa: CASSTGQGSGANVLTF

v_call: TRBV12-3/TRBV12-4
j_call: TRBJ1-2
clone_size: few
d_call: NA
cdr3_nt: TGTGCCAGCAGTTTCGCGAGCCACAGGGAAGCTAACTATGGCTACACCTTC
cdr3_aa: CASSFASHREANYGYTF

v_call: TRBV7-2
j_call: TRBJ1-5
clone_size: NA
d_call: NA
cdr3_nt: TGTGCCAGCAGCTTAACCCCAGGGGTTAATCAGCCCCAGCATTTT
cdr3_aa: CASSLTPGVNQPQHF

v_call: TRBV20-1
j_call: TRBJ2-2
clone_size: few
d_call: NA
cdr3_nt: TGCAGTGCTAGAGCCGGGGGCGGGGAGCTGTTTTTT
cdr3_aa: CSARAGGGELFF

v_call: TRBV12-3/TRBV12-4
j_call: TRBJ2-7
clone_size: many
d_call: NA
cdr3_nt: TGTGCCAGCAGTCCATTAGGGGGCTCCTACGAGCAGTACTTC
cdr3_aa: CASSPLGGSYEQYF

v_call: TRBV11-3
j_call: TRBJ2-7
clone_size: NA
d_call: NA
cdr3_nt: TGTGCCAGCAGCTTAAGGGGGGTCGACTACGAGCAGTACTTC
cdr3_aa: CASSLRGVDYEQYF

v_call: TRBV4-1
j_call: TRBJ2-3
clone_size: few
d_call: NA
cdr3_nt: TGCGCCAGCAGCCAAGAGGGTCCGAGCCCAGATACGCAGTATTTT
cdr3_aa: CASSQEGPSPDTQYF

v_call: TRBV20-1
j_call: TRBJ2-7
clone_size: NA
d_call: TRBD2
cdr3_nt: TGCAGTGCTAGACTGCCAGGCGGGGCTACTAGCGGGAGTAGGTACGAGCAGTACTTC
cdr3_aa: CSARLPGGATSGSRYEQYF

v_call: TRBV29-1
j_call: TRBJ2-7
clone_size: NA
d_call: TRBD1
cdr3_nt: TGCAGCGTTCATGACAGGGGGCGTCACGAGCAGTACTTC
cdr3_aa: CSVHDRGRHEQYF

v_call: TRBV2
j_call: TRBJ2-3
clone_size: few
d_call: NA
cdr3_nt: TGTGCCAGCAGTGAGACGGCTAGCACAGATACGCAGTATTTT
cdr3_aa: CASSETASTDTQYF

v_call: TRBV27
j_call: TRBJ2-7
clone_size: NA
d_call: TRBD1
cdr3_nt: TGTGCCAGCAGTACGCGGGACAGGACCTACGAGCAGTACTTC
cdr3_aa: CASSTRDRTYEQYF

v_call: TRBV10-1
j_call: TRBJ2-3
clone_size: NA
d_call: TRBD1
cdr3_nt: TGCGCCAGCAGAGAAGGGGGCTCCACAGATACGCAGTATTTT
cdr3_aa: CASREGGSTDTQYF

v_call: TRBV9
j_call: TRBJ2-7
clone_size: few
d_call: NA
cdr3_nt: TGTGCCAGCAGCGTAGGAGGGCTGGGGGGCGAGCAGTACTTC
cdr3_aa: CASSVGGLGGEQYF

v_call: TRBV10-2
j_call: TRBJ1-2
clone_size: few
d_call: NA
cdr3_nt: TGCGCCAGCAGTGACGGCCACATGCTTGTGGGCTACACCTTC
cdr3_aa: CASSDGHMLVGYTF

v_call: TRBV2
j_call: TRBJ1-5
clone_size: few
d_call: NA
cdr3_nt: TGTGCCAGCAGTGAACGGGTTCTCAATCAGCCCCAGCATTTT
cdr3_aa: CASSERVLNQPQHF

v_call: TRBV27
j_call: TRBJ2-6
clone_size: few
d_call: TRBD2
cdr3_nt: TGTGCCAGCAGTCGGACTAGCGGGAAGGGGAGCTCTGGGGCCAACGTCCTGACTTTC
cdr3_aa: CASSRTSGKGSSGANVLTF

v_call: TRBV4-1
j_call: TRBJ2-2
clone_size: few
d_call: NA
cdr3_nt: TGCGCCAGCAGCCAAGTTCCGGCCAAGTCGAACACCGGGGAGCTGTTTTTT
cdr3_aa: CASSQVPAKSNTGELFF

v_call: TRBV18
j_call: TRBJ2-7
clone_size: many
d_call: NA
cdr3_nt: TGTGCCAGCTCACCCGGGAGTTACGAGCAGTACTTC
cdr3_aa: CASSPGSYEQYF

v_call: TRBV6-5
j_call: TRBJ2-3
clone_size: NA
d_call: NA
cdr3_nt: TGTGCCAGCAGTTACTCGACGAGAAGCACAGATACGCAGTATTTT
cdr3_aa: CASSYSTRSTDTQYF

v_call: TRBV10-3
j_call: TRBJ2-2
clone_size: NA
d_call: NA
cdr3_nt: TGTGCCATCAGTGAGCGGTCAGAAGACACCGGGGAGCTGTTTTTT
cdr3_aa: CAISERSEDTGELFF

v_call: TRBV28
j_call: TRBJ1-1
clone_size: few
d_call: NA
cdr3_nt: TGTGCCAGCAGTTTCAGGAAGAACACTGAAGCTTTCTTT
cdr3_aa: CASSFRKNTEAFF

v_call: TRBV24-1
j_call: TRBJ1-3
clone_size: few
d_call: NA
cdr3_nt: TGTGCCACCAGTGATTTACCCCCAAACACCATATATTTT
cdr3_aa: CATSDLPPNTIYF

v_call: TRBV29-1
j_call: TRBJ2-5
clone_size: few
d_call: TRBD1
cdr3_nt: TGCAGCGCTTGCCGGGGCAGGGGGCTAGGAGAGACCCAGTACTTC
cdr3_aa: CSACRGRGLGETQYF

v_call: TRBV3-1
j_call: TRBJ2-3
clone_size: few
d_call: TRBD2
cdr3_nt: TGTGCCAGCAGCCAAGAAGGACTAGCGGAGACAGATACGCAGTATTTT
cdr3_aa: CASSQEGLAETDTQYF

v_call: TRBV27
j_call: TRBJ2-7
clone_size: few
d_call: NA
cdr3_nt: TGTGCCAGCAGTTTTTCAGGGAACGAGCAGTACTTC
cdr3_aa: CASSFSGNEQYF

v_call: TRBV7-8
j_call: TRBJ1-5
clone_size: many
d_call: NA
cdr3_nt: TGTGCCAGCAGTCCTAGGGGTGGCAATCAGCCCCAGCATTTT
cdr3_aa: CASSPRGGNQPQHF